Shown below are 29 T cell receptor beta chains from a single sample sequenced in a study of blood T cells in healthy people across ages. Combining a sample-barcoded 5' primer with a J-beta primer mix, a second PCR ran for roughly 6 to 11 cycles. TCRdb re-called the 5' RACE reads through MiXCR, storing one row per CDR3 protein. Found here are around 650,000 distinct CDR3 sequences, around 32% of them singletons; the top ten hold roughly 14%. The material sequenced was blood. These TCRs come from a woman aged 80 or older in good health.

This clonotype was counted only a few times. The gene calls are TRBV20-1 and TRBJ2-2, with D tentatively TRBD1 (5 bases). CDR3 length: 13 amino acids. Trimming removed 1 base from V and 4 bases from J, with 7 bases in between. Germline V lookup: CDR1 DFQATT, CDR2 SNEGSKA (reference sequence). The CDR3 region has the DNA TGCAGTGCTAGAGCGACAGCCACCGGGGAGCTGTTTTTT. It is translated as CSARATATGELFF.

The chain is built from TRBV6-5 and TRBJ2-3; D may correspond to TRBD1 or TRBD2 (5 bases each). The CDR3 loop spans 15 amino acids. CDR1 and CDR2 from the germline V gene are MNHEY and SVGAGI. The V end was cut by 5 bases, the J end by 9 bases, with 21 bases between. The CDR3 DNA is TGTGCCAGCAGTGAATCCGGGGCCGAAAGAGGGACGCAGTATTTT. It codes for CASSESGAERGTQYF.

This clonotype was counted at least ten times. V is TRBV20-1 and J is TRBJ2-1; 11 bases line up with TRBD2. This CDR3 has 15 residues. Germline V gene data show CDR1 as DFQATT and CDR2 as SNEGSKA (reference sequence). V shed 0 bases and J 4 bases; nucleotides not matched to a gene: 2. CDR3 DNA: TGCAGTGCTAGAGACAGACTAGCGGGGTACAATGAGCAGTTCTTC. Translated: CSARDRLAGYNEQFF.

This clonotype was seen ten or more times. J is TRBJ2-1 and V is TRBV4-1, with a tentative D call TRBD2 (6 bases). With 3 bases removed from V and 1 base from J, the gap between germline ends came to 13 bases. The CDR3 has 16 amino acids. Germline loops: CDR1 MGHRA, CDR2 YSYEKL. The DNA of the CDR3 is TGCGCCAGCAGCCACGAGACTAGTCGGTCCTACAATGAGCAGTTCTTC. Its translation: CASSHETSRSYNEQFF.

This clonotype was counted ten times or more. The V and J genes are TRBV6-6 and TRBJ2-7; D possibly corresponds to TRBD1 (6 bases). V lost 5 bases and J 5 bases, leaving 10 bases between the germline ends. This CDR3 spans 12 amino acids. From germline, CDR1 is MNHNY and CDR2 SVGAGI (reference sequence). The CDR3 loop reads CASSRTVNEQYF. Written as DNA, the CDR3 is TGTGCCAGCAGTCGGACAGTAAACGAGCAGTACTTC.

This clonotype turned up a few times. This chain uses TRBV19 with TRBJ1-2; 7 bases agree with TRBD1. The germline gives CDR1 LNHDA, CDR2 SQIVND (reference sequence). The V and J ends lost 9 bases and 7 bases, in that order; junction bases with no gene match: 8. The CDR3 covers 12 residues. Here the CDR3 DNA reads TGTGCCAGCAATACAGGGGACCGTGGCTACACCTTC. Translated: CASNTGDRGYTF.

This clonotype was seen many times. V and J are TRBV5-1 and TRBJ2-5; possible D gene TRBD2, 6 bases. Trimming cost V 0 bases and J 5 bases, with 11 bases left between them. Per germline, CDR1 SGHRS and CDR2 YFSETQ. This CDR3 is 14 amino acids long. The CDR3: CASSLAGVAETQYF. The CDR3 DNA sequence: TGCGCCAGCAGCTTGGCGGGGGTTGCGGAGACCCAGTACTTC. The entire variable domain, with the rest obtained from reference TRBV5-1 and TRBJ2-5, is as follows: KAGVTQTPRYLIKTRGQQVTLSCSPISGHRSVSWYQQTPGQGLQFLFEYFSETQRNKGNFPGRFSGRQFSNSRSEMNVSTLELGDSALYLCASSLAGVAETQYFGPGTRLLVL.

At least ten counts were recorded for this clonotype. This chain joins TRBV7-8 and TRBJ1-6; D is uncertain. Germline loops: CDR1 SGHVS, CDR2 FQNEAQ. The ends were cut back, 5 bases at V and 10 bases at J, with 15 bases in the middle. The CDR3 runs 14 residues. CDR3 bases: TGTGCCAGCAGCCCATGGGCCAGCGGATCACCCCTCCACTTT. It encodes CASSPWASGSPLHF. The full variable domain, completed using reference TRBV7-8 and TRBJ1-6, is GAGVSQSPRYKVAKRGQDVALRCDPISGHVSLFWYQQALGQGPEFLTYFQNEAQLDKSGLPSDRFFAERPEGSVSTLKIQRTQQEDSAVYLCASSPWASGSPLHFGNGTRLTVT.

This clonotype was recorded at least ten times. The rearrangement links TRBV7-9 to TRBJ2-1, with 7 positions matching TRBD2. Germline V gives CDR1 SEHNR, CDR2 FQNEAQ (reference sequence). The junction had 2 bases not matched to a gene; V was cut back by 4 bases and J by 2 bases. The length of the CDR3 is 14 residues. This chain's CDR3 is CASSSLAAYNEQFF. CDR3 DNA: TGTGCCAGCAGCTCCCTAGCGGCCTACAATGAGCAGTTCTTC.

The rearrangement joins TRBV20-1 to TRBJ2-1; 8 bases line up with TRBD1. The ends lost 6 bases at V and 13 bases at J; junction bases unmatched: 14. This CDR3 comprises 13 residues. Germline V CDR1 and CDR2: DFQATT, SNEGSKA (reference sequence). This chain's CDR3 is CSARQGARETQFF. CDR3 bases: TGCAGTGCGAGGCAGGGGGCTAGAGAGACCCAGTTCTTC.

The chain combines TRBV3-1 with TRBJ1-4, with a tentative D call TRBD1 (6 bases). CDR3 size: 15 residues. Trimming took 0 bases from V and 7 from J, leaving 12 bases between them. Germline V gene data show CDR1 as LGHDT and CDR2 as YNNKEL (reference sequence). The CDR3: CASSQDPRGSEKLFF. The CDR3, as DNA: TGTGCCAGCAGCCAAGACCCAAGGGGGAGTGAAAAACTGTTTTTT.

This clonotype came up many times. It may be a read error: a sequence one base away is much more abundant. This CDR3 reads CASRGTLSYEQYF. DNA for the CDR3: TGTGCCAGCAGGGGAACCCTTTCCTACGAGCAGTACTTC. The rearrangement uses TRBV4-2 and TRBJ2-7; no clear D. V was trimmed by 6 bases and J by 1 base, leaving 10 bases between them. From germline, CDR1 is LGHNA and CDR2 YNFKEQ. CDR3 size: 13 residues.

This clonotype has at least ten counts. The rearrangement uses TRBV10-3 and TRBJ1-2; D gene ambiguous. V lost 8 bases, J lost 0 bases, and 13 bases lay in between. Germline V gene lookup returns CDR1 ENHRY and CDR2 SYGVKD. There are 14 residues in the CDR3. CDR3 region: CAISPAITNYGYTF. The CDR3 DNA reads TGTGCCATCTCTCCGGCTATTACTAACTATGGCTACACCTTC.

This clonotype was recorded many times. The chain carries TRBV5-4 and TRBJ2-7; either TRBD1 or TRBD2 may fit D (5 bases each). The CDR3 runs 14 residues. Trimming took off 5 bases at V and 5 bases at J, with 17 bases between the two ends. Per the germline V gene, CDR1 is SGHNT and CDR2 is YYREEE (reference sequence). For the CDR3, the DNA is TGTGCCAGCAGACCAGGGACCGGGCGCGACGAGCAGTACTTC. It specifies CASRPGTGRDEQYF.

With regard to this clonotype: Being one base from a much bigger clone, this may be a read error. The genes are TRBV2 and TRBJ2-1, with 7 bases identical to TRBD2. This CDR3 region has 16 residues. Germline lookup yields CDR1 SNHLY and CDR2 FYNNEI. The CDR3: CTSSGTGAGLSNEQFF. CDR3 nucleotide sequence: TGTACCAGCAGTGGAACGGGAGCGGGACTCAGCAATGAGCAGTTCTTC.

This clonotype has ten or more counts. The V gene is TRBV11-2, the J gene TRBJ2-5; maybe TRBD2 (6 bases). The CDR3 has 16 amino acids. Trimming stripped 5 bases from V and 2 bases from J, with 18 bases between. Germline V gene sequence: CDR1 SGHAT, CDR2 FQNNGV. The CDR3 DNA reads TGTGCCAGCAGCGCGGACGGGGGTCGGTGGCAAGAGACCCAGTACTTC. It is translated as CASSADGGRWQETQYF.

The CDR3 DNA is TGCAGTGCTAGAACTAACAGGGGGCTTTACGAGCAGTACTTC. The encoded protein is CSARTNRGLYEQYF. V and J are TRBV20-1 and TRBJ2-5, with 9 bases matching TRBD1. Near its end, the DNA agrees better with TRBJ2-7, so the J call may be wrong. Per germline, CDR1 DFQATT and CDR2 SNEGSKA (reference sequence). The CDR3 extends over 14 amino acids.

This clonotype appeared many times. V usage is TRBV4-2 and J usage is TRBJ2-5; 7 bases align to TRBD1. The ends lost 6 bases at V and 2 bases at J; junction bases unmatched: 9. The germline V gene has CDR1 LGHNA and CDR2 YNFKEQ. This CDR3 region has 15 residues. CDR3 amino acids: CASRRGEGAQETQYF. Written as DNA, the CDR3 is TGTGCCAGCAGGCGAGGTGAGGGGGCGCAAGAGACCCAGTACTTC.

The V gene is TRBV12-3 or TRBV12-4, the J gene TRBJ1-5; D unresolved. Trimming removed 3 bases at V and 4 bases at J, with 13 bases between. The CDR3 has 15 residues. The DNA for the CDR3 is TGTGCCAGCAGTTTGGATAGGGTCTGGAATCAGCCCCAGCATTTT. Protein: CASSLDRVWNQPQHF.

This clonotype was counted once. The CDR3 region has the DNA TGCGCCAGCAGCTTGGCCGTGAGTTTGAACACTGAAGCTTTCTTT. It translates to CASSLAVSLNTEAFF. V usage is TRBV5-1 and J usage is TRBJ1-1; D is ambiguous. V lost 0 bases and J lost 0, with 9 bases in between. The germline CDR1 and CDR2 sequences are SGHRS and YFSETQ. The length of the CDR3 is 15 residues.

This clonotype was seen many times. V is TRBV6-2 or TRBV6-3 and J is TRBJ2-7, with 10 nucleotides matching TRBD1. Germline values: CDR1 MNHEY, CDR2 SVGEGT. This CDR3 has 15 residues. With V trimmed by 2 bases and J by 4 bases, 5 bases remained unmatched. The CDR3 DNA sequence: TGTGCCAGCAGTTACGACAGGGGGCAAACATACGAGCAGTACTTC. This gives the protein CASSYDRGQTYEQYF.

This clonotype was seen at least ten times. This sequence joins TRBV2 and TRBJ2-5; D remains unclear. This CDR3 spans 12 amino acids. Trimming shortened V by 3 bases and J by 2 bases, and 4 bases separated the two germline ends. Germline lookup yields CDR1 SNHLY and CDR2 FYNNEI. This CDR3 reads CASSEEQETQYF. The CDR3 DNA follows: TGTGCCAGCAGTGAGGAACAAGAGACCCAGTACTTC. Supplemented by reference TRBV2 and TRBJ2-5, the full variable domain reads EPEVTQTPSHQVTQMGQEVILRCVPISNHLYFYWYRQILGQKVEFLVSFYNNEISEKSEIFDDQFSVERPDGSNFTLKIRSTKLEDSAMYFCASSEEQETQYFGPGTRLLVL.

CDR3 nucleotide sequence: TGTGCCAGCAGCTTGCAGGGGTCGAGGAGCTCCTACGAGCAGTACTTC. As protein: CASSLQGSRSSYEQYF. The rearrangement uses TRBV7-2 and TRBJ2-7, with a possible D match to TRBD1 (6 bases). Germline CDR1 and CDR2: SGHTA and FQGNSA. CDR3 length equals 16 residues. With 3 bases removed from V and 0 bases from J, the gap between germline ends came to 15 bases.

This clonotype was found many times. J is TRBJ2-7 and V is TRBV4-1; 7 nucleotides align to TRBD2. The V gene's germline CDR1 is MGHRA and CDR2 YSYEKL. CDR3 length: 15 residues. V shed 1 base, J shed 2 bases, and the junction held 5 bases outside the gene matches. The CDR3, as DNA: TGCGCCAGCAGCCAAGGACTAGCAAAAACCTACGAGCAGTACTTC. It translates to CASSQGLAKTYEQYF.

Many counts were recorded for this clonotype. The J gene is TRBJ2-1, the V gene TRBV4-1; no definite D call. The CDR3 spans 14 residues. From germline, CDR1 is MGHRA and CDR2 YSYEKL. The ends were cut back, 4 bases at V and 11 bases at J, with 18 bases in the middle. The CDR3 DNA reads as TGCGCCAGCAGCCTCCATGATAGACCAGTGAAGCAGTTCTTC. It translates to CASSLHDRPVKQFF.

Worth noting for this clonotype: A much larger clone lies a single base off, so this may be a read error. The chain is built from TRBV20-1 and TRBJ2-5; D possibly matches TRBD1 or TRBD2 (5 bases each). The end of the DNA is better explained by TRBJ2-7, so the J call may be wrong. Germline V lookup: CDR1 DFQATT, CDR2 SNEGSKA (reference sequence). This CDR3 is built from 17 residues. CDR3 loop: CSTRGRPWGPGLYEQYF. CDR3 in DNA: TGCAGTACTAGAGGTCGGCCTTGGGGACCGGGGTTATACGAGCAGTACTTC.

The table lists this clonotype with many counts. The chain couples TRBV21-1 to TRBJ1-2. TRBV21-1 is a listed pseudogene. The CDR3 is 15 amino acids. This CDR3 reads CASSRKCGTNYGYTF. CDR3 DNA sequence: TGTGCCAGCAGCAGAAAATGTGGCACTAACTATGGCTACACCTTC.

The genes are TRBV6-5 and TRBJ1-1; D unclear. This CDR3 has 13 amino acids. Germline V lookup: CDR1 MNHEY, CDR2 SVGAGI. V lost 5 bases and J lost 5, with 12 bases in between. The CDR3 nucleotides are TGTGCCAGCAGTCGCGACGGGCCGACTGAAGCTTTCTTT. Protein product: CASSRDGPTEAFF.

The CDR3 sequence is CAISERDTYQPQHF. In nucleotides, the CDR3 is TGTGCCATCAGTGAGAGGGACACCTATCAGCCCCAGCATTTT. The chain links TRBV10-3 to TRBJ1-5; the D gene is possibly TRBD1 (6 bases). Germline lookup yields CDR1 ENHRY and CDR2 SYGVKD. Between the trimmed V and J ends, which lost 2 bases and 5 bases, there was a span of 10 bases. This CDR3 comprises 14 residues.